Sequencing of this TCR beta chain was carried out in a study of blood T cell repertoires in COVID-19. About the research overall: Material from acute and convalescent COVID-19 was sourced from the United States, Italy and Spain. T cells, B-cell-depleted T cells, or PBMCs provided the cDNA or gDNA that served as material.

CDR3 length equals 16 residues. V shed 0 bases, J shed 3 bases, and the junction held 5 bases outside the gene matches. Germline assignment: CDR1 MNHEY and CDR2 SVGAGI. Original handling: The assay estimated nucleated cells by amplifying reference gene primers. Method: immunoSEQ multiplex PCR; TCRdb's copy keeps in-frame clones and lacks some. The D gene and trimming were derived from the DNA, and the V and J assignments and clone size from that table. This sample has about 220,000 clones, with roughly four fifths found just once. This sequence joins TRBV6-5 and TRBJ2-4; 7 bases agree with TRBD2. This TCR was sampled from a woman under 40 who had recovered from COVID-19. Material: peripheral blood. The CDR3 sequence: CASSYSSGNGKNIQYF. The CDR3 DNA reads TGTGCCAGCAGTTACTCGAGCGGGAACGGCAAAAACATTCAGTACTTC.